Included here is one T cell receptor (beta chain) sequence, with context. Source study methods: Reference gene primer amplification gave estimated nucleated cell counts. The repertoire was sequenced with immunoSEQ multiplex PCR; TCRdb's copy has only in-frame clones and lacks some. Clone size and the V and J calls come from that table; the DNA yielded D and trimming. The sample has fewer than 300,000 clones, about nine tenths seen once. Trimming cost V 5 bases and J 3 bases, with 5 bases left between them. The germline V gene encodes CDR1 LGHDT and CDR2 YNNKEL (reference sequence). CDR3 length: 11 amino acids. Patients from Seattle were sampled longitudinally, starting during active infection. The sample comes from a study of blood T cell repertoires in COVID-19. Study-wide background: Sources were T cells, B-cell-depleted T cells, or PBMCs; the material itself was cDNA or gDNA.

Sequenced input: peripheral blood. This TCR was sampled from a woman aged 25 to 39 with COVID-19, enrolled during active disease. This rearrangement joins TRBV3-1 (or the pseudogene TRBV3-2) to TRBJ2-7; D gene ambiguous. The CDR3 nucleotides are TGTGCCAGCAGCAACTTCTACGAGCAGTACTTC. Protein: CASSNFYEQYF.